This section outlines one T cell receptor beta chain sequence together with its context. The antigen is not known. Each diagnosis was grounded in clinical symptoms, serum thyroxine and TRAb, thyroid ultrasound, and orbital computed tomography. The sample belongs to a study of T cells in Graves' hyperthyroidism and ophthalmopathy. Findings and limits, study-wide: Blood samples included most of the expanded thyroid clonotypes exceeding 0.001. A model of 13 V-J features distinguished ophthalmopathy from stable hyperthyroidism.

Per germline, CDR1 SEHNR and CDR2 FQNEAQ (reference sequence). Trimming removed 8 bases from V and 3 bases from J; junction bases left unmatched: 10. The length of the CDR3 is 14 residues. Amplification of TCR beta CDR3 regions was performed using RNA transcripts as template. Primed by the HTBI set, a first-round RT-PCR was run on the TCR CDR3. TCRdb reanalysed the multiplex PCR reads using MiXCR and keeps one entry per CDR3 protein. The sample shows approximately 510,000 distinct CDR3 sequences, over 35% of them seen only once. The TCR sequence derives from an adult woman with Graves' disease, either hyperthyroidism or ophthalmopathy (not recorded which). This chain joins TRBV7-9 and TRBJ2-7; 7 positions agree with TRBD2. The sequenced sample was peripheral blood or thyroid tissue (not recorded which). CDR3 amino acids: CASGLAESFYEQYF. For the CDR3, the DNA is TGTGCCAGCGGGCTAGCGGAATCCTTCTACGAGCAGTACTTC.